One TCR beta chain is described in this entry. This record belongs to a study of blood T cell repertoires in COVID-19. Across the whole study: From the United States, Italy and Spain came samples of acute and convalescent COVID-19.

The CDR3 spans 14 residues. V lost 6 bases and J lost 4, with 15 bases in between. CDR1 is LNHDA and CDR2 is SQIVND in the germline V gene (reference sequence). Per the study methods: Quantification of nucleated cells was approximated via reference gene primer amplification. The assay was immunoSEQ multiplex PCR, and TCRdb's table has in-frame clones only and misses some. The V and J calls and the clone size are those of that table, but D and trimming were determined from the DNA. This table has about 110,000 clones, about 83% appearing once. The genes are TRBV19 and TRBJ2-5, with D tentatively TRBD1 (6 bases). The sequence derives from a woman in her seventies with acute or convalescent COVID-19. Sequencing input: peripheral blood. The CDR3 protein is CASSETLGGETQYF. Written as DNA, the CDR3 is TGTGCCAGTAGCGAAACCCTAGGGGGAGAGACCCAGTACTTC.